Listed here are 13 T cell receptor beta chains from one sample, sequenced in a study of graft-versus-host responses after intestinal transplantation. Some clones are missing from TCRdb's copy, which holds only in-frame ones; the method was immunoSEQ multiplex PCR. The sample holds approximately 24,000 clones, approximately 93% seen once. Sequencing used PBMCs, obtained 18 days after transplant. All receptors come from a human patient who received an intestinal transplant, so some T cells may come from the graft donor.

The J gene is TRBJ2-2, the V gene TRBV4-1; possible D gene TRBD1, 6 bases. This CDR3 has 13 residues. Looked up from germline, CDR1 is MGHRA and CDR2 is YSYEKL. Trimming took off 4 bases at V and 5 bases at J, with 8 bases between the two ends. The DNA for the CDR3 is TGCGCCAGCAGCCGCAGGGGTACCGGGGAGCTGTTTTTT. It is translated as CASSRRGTGELFF.

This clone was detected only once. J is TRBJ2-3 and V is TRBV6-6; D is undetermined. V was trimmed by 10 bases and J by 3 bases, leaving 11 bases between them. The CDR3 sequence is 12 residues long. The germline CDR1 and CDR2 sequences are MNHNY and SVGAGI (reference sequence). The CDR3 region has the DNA TGTGCCACCGGGCAGTGGACAGATACGCAGTATTTT. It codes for CATGQWTDTQYF.

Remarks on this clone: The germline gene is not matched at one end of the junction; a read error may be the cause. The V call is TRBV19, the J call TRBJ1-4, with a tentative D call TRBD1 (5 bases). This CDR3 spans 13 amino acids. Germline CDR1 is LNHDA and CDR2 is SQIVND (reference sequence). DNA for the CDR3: TGTACCAGTATTGATTCAGGGCGGGGATCAATGTTTTTT. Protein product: CTSIDSGRGSMFF.

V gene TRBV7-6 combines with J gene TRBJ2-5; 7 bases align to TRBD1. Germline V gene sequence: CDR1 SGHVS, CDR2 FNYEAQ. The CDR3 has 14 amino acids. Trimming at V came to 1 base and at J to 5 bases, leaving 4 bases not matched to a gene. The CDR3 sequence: CASSLVGGAETQYF. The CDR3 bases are TGTGCCAGCAGCTTAGTAGGGGGCGCGGAGACCCAGTACTTC.

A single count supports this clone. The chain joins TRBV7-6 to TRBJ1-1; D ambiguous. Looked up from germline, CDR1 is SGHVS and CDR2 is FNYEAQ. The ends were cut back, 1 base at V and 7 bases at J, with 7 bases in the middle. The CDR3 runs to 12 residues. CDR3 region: CASSLGGNEAFF. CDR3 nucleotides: TGTGCCAGCAGCTTAGGAGGGAATGAAGCTTTCTTT.

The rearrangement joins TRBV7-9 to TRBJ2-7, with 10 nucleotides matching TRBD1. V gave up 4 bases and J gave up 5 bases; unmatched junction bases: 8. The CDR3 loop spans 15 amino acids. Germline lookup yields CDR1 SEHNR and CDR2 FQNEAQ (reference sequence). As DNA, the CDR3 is TGTGCCAGCAGCTCGATCCCGACAGGGGGCCACGAGCAGTACTTC. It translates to CASSSIPTGGHEQYF.

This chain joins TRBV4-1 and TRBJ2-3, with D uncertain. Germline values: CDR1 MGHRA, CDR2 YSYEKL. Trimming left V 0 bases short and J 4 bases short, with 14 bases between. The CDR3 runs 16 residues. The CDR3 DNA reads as TGCGCCAGCAGCCAAGATCCAGCCCCACCGGCAGATACGCAGTATTTT. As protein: CASSQDPAPPADTQYF.

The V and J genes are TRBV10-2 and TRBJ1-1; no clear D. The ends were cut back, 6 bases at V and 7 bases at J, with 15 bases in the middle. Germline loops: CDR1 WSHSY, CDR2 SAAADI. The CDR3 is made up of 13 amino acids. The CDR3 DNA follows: TGCGCCAGCAGGGCCCGCGGGATTGATGAAGCTTTCTTT. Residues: CASRARGIDEAFF.

The CDR3 DNA reads as TGTGCCAGCAGCCGACAAGGGTTAGGCTACACCTTC. The encoded protein is CASSRQGLGYTF. The chain uses TRBV7-2 and TRBJ1-2; D uncertain. Between the trimmed V and J ends, which lost 5 bases and 8 bases, there was a span of 12 bases. Looked up from germline, CDR1 is SGHTA and CDR2 is FQGNSA. This CDR3 contains 12 residues.

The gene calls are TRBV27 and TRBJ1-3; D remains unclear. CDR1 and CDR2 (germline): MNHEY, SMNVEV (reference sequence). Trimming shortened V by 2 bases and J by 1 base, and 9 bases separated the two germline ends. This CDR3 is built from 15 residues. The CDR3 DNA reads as TGTGCCAGCAGTTTAAATCGGGGTTCTGGAAACACCATATATTTT. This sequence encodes CASSLNRGSGNTIYF.

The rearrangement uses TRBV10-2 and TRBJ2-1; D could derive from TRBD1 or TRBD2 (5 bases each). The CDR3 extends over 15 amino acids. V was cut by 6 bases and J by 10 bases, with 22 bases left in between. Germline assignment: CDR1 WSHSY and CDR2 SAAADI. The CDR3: CASREGGTLDREQFF. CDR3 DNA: TGCGCCAGCAGGGAAGGTGGGACCTTGGATCGAGAGCAGTTCTTC.

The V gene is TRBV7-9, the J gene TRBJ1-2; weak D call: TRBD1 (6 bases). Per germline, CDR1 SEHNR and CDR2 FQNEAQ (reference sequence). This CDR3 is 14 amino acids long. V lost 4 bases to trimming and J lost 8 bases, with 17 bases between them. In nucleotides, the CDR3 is TGTGCCAGCAGCTCTAGTGCTTACAGGGCAGGCTACACCTTC. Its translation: CASSSSAYRAGYTF.

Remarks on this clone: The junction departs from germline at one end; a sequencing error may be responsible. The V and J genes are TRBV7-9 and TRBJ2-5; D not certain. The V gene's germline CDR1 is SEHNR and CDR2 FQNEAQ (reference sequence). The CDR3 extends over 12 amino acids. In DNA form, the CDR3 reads TGTGCCAGCAGGTTAGGATGGGAGACCCAGTACTTC. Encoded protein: CASRLGWETQYF. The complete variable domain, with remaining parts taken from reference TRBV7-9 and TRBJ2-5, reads DTGVSQNPRHKITKRGQNVTFRCDPISEHNRLYWYRQTLGQGPEFLTYFQNEAQLEKSRLLSDRFSAERPKGSFSTLEIQRTEQGDSAMYLCASRLGWETQYFGPGTRLLVL.